This T cell receptor (beta chain) emerged from a study of breast tumors, draining lymph nodes, adjacent tissues. From the multiplex PCR reads, TCRdb called clonotypes with MiXCR, one entry per CDR3 protein. This table has roughly 15,000 distinct CDR3 sequences, 40% to 65% appearing once. CDR3 length: 13 amino acids. Germline CDR1 DFQATT, CDR2 SNEGSKA (reference sequence). V was cut by 3 bases and J by 4 bases, with 12 bases left in between. This clonotype appeared many times. Its specificity is not known. Findings and caveats of the study: Compared with lymph nodes, tumors were less diverse; compared with nontumor tissue, more. Most tumor T cells seemingly derive from lymph node, then expand in tumor.

The sample taken for sequencing was tumor-adjacent breast tissue. The J gene is TRBJ1-1, the V gene TRBV20-1; D is perhaps TRBD1 (5 bases). This TCR was recovered from a female donor with breast cancer. Some clones in this sample may be carry-over from other donors' samples. The chain's CDR3 is CSASWGKGTEAFF. CDR3 DNA sequence: TGCAGTGCTAGTTGGGGGAAGGGCACTGAAGCTTTCTTT.